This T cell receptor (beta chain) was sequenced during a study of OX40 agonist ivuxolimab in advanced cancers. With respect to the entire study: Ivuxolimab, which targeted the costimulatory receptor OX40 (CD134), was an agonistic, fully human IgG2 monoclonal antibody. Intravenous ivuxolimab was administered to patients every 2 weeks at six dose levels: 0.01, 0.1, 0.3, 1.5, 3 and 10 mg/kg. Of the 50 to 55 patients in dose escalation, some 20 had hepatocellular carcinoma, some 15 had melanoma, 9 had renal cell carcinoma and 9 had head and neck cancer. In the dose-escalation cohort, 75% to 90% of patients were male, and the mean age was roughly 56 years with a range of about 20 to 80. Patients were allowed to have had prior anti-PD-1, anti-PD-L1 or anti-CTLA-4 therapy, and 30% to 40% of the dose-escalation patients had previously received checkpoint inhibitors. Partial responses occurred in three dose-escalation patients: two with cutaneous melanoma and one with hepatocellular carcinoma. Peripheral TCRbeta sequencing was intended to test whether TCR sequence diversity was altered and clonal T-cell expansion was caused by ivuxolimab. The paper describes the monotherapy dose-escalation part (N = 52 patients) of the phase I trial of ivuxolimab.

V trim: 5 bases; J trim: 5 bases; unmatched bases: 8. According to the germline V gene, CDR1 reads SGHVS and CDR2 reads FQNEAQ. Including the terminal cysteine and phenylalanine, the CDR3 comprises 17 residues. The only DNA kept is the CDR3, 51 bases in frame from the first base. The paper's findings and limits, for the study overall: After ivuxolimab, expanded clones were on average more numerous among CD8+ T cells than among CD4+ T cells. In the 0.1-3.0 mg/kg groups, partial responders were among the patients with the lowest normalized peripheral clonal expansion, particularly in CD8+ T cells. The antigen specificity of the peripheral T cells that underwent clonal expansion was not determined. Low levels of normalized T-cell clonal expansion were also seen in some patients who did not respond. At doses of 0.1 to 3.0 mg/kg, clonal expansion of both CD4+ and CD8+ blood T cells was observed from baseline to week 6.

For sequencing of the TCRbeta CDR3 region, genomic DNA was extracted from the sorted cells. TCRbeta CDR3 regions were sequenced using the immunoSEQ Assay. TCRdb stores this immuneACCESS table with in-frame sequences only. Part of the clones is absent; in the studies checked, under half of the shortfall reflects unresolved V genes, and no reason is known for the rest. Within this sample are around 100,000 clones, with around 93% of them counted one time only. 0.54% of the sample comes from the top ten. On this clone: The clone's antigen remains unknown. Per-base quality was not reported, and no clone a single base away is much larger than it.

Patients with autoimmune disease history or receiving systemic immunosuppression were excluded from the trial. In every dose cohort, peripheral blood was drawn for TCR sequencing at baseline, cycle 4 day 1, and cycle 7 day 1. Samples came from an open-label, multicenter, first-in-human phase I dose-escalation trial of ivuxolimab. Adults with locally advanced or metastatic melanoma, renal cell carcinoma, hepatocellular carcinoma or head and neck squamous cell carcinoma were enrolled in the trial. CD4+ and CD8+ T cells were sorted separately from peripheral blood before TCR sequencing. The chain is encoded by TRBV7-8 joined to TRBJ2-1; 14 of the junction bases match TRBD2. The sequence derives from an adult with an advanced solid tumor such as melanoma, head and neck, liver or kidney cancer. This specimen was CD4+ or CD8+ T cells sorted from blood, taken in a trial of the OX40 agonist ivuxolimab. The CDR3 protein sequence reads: CASSPRLAGGSNNEQFF. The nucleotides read TGTGCCAGCAGCCCAAGACTAGCGGGAGGGTCTAACAATGAGCAGTTCTTC.